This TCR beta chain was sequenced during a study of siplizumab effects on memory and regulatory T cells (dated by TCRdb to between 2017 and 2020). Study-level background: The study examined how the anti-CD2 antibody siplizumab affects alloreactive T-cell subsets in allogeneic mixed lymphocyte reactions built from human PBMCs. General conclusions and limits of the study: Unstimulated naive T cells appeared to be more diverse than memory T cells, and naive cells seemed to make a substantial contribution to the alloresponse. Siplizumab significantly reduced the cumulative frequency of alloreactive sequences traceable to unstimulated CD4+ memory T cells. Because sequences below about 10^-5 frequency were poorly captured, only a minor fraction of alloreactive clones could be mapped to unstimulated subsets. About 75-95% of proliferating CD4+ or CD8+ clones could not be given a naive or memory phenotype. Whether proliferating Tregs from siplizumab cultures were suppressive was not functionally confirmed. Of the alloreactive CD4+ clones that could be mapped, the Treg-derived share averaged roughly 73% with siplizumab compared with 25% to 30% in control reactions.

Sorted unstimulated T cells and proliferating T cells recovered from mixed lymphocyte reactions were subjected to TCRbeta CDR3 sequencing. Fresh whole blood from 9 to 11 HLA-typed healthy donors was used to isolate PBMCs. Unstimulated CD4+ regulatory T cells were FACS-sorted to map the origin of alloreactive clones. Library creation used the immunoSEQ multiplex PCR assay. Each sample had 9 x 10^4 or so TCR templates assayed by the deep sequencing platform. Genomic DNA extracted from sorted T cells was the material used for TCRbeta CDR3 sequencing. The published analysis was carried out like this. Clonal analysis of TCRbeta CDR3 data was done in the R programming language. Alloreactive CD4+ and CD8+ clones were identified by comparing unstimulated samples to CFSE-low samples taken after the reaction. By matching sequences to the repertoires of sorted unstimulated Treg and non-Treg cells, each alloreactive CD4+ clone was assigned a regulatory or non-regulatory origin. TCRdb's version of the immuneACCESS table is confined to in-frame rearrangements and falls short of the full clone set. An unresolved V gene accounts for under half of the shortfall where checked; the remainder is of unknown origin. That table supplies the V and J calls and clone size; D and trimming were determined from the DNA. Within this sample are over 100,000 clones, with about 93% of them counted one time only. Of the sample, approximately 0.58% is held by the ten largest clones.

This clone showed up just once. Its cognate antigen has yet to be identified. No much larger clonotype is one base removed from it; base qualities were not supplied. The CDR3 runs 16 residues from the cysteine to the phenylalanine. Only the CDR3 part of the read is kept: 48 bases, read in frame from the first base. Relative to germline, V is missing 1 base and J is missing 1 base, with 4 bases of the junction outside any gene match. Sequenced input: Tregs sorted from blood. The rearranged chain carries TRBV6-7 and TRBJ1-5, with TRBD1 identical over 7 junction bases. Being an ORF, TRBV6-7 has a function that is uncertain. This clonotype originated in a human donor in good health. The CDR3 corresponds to CASSYFDRESNQPQHF. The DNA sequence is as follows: TGTGCCAGCAGTTACTTCGACAGGGAAAGCAATCAGCCCCAGCATTTT.